The 30 T cell receptor beta chains in this list originate from one sample, sequenced in a study of T cell repertoires in cytomegalovirus infection. TCRdb re-derived calls from the reads in MiXCR, one entry per CDR3 protein. This table has hundreds of thousands of distinct CDR3 sequences, about 33% appearing once. No antigen is known for these receptors. The sample here was cultured PBMCs, taken from culture after CMV antigen stimulation. The receptor source for this set is a human donor in good health (CMV status not recorded). Some clones in this sample may be carry-over from other donors' samples.

This clonotype was counted once. The V and J genes are TRBV4-3 and TRBJ2-1; 12 bases line up with TRBD1. This CDR3 has 15 amino acids. Trimming removed 6 bases from V and 9 bases from J; junction bases left unmatched: 9. Germline CDR1 reads LGHNA; CDR2 reads YSLEER. The CDR3 spells CASRYGTGGVGEQFF. CDR3 DNA sequence: TGCGCCAGCAGATACGGGACAGGGGGCGTGGGTGAGCAGTTCTTC.

The rearrangement uses TRBV7-4 and TRBJ1-2; D call uncertain. Looked up from germline, CDR1 is SGHVT and CDR2 is SQSDAQ. The CDR3 covers 14 residues. V gave up 5 bases and J gave up 0 bases, with 10 bases separating them. CDR3 sequence: CASSPFGANYGYTF. The CDR3 bases are TGTGCCAGCAGCCCCTTCGGGGCTAACTATGGCTACACCTTC.

The V and J genes are TRBV27 and TRBJ1-4, with TRBD1 identical over 7 bases. The germline gives CDR1 MNHEY, CDR2 SMNVEV (reference sequence). The CDR3 covers 15 residues. The junction had 8 bases not matched to a gene; V was cut back by 4 bases and J by 6 bases. The CDR3 loop reads CASSSLQGLYEKLFF. CDR3 bases: TGTGCCAGCAGTTCACTACAGGGGTTGTATGAAAAACTGTTTTTT.

This clonotype was counted only a few times. At one end the junction does not follow the germline gene, possibly because of a read error. The chain couples TRBV7-2 to TRBJ2-1; 7 bases fit TRBD2. This CDR3 spans 15 amino acids. Germline V gene lookup returns CDR1 SGHTA and CDR2 FQGNSA. In nucleotides, the CDR3 is TGTGCCAGCAGTTTAGCGTGGACTAGTTCAAATGAGCAGTTCTTC. Its translation: CASSLAWTSSNEQFF.

V usage is TRBV12-3 or TRBV12-4 and J usage is TRBJ1-2, with TRBD1 as a possible D gene (6 bases). V was pared by 1 base and J by 6 bases, with 21 bases between. The CDR3 length is 17 residues. CDR3 loop: CASSLVVLNGAGDGYTF. CDR3 DNA sequence: TGTGCCAGCAGTTTAGTCGTATTGAATGGGGCAGGGGATGGCTACACCTTC.

This clonotype was detected a few times. The J gene is TRBJ2-1, the V gene TRBV2, with TRBD2 identical over 12 bases. This CDR3 contains 15 residues. V gave up 7 bases and J gave up 4 bases; unmatched junction bases: 5. The germline gives CDR1 SNHLY, CDR2 FYNNEI. Here the CDR3 reads CASTPGTSGYNEQFF. DNA of the CDR3: TGTGCCAGCACCCCCGGGACTAGCGGGTACAATGAGCAGTTCTTC.

The genes are TRBV18 and TRBJ1-1; D uncertain. CDR3 length equals 13 residues. Looked up from germline, CDR1 is KGHSH and CDR2 is LQKENI. Trimming stripped 6 bases from V and 6 bases from J, with 14 bases between. In DNA, the CDR3 is TGTGCCAGCTCCACCGACCAGAGTTCTGAAGCTTTCTTT. Amino acids: CASSTDQSSEAFF.

This clonotype was detected a few times. V and J are TRBV6-2 or TRBV6-3 and TRBJ1-1; D is undetermined. CDR1 and CDR2 (germline): MNHEY, SVGEGT. V gave up 1 base and J gave up 0 bases, with 6 bases separating them. The CDR3 covers 14 residues. Here the CDR3 DNA reads TGTGCCAGCAGTTACTTGGTCCTGAACACTGAAGCTTTCTTT. This codes for CASSYLVLNTEAFF.

This chain uses TRBV19 with TRBJ2-3, with 7 bases lining up with TRBD2. V dropped 1 base and J dropped 2; count of bases not matched to a gene: 6. CDR1 is LNHDA, CDR2 SQIVND, per germline (reference sequence). The CDR3 consists of 16 residues. CDR3 in amino acids: CASSIGLAENTDTQYF. The CDR3 nucleotides read TGTGCCAGTAGTATAGGCCTAGCGGAGAACACAGATACGCAGTATTTT.

This clonotype appeared a few times. V gene TRBV6-1 combines with J gene TRBJ2-3, with 9 bases matching TRBD2. Unmatched junction bases numbered 13, after V lost 5 bases and J lost 7 bases. The V gene's germline CDR1 is MNHNS and CDR2 SASEGT. The CDR3 totals 16 residues. CDR3 coding DNA: TGTGCCAGCAGTCCACCTTCAGCGGGAGGATTAAATACGCAGTATTTT. It encodes CASSPPSAGGLNTQYF.

The chain carries TRBV7-2 and TRBJ2-7; D is possibly TRBD1 (5 bases). The CDR3 has 13 residues. V was shortened by 5 bases and J by 3 bases, with 11 bases between the two germline ends. Germline-derived CDR1 and CDR2 are SGHTA and FQGNSA. CDR3 DNA: TGTGCCAGCAGCCACAGGCACCTCTACGAGCAGTACGTC. Protein product: CASSHRHLYEQYV.

The V call is TRBV4-1, the J call TRBJ2-1; D unresolved. From germline, CDR1 is MGHRA and CDR2 YSYEKL. The CDR3 sequence is 14 residues long. Trimming took off 4 bases at V and 4 bases at J, with 11 bases between the two ends. CDR3 sequence: CASSPTPGYNEQFF. CDR3 coding DNA: TGCGCCAGCAGCCCGACTCCCGGGTACAATGAGCAGTTCTTC.

The CDR3 coding sequence is TGTGCCAGCAGCCGACTAGTCGGGTCGAACACCGGGGAGCTGTTTTTT. Translating gives CASSRLVGSNTGELFF. V gene TRBV7-9 combines with J gene TRBJ2-2; weak D call: TRBD2 (6 bases). Germline lookup yields CDR1 SEHNR and CDR2 FQNEAQ (reference sequence). The CDR3 is 16 amino acids. Trimming left V 5 bases short and J 0 bases short, with 13 bases between.

This clonotype was seen a handful of times. The chain employs TRBV6-6 and TRBJ1-4, with D uncertain. The CDR3 has 13 residues. Trimming took 6 bases from V and 10 from J, leaving 15 bases between them. Germline V CDR1 and CDR2: MNHNY, SVGAGI (reference sequence). CDR3 loop: CASRGSTTGKLFF. CDR3 DNA: TGTGCCAGCAGGGGTTCAACAACGGGAAAACTGTTTTTT.

The CDR3 reads CASSALADSYNEQFF. CDR3 nucleotide sequence: TGTGCCAGCAGCGCCCTAGCGGACTCCTACAATGAGCAGTTCTTC. This chain connects TRBV7-2 to TRBJ2-1, with 7 bases matching TRBD2. This CDR3 has 15 residues. The J segment lost 0 bases and the V segment lost 5 bases, leaving 4 bases of the junction unmatched. From germline, CDR1 is SGHTA and CDR2 FQGNSA.

The table lists this clonotype with a few counts. The gene calls are TRBV10-2 and TRBJ2-7; a possible D gene is TRBD2 (5 bases). The V and J ends lost 5 bases and 3 bases respectively, with 8 bases between them. Germline V gives CDR1 WSHSY, CDR2 SAAADI. The CDR3 is made up of 12 amino acids. CDR3 bases: TGCGCCAGCAGTTATGGACTCTACGAGCAGTACGTC. Translated, it gives CASSYGLYEQYV.

J is TRBJ1-1 and V is TRBV28; D is undetermined. Germline CDR1 and CDR2: MDHEN and SYDVKM. V was shortened by 6 bases and J by 3 bases, with 11 bases between the two germline ends. The CDR3 is 13 amino acids. CDR3 nucleotide sequence: TGTGCCAGCAGCCGGCCAGCTTACACTGAAGCTTTCTTT. It is translated as CASSRPAYTEAFF.

There are a few counts of this clonotype. V and J are TRBV6-5 and TRBJ1-2; a weak D match, TRBD1 (5 bases). Germline V gene lookup returns CDR1 MNHEY and CDR2 SVGAGI. The V end lost 2 bases, the J end lost 3 bases, and 13 bases lay between the germline ends. The length of the CDR3 is 15 residues. The DNA of the CDR3 is TGTGCCAGCAGTTACCGCCCCGCGGGACACTATGGCTACACCTTC. Amino acids: CASSYRPAGHYGYTF.

The chain has TRBV6-1 and TRBJ2-7; no clear D gene. V was trimmed by 9 bases and J by 0 bases, leaving 15 bases between them. The CDR3 totals 14 residues. CDR1 MNHNS and CDR2 SASEGT come from the germline V gene. CDR3 nucleotide sequence: TGTGCCAGGGGCTGGGTGGGAAGCTCCTACGAGCAGTACGTC. Translation gives CARGWVGSSYEQYV.

The V call is TRBV5-1, the J call TRBJ2-5; D not resolved. V was cut by 7 bases and J by 5 bases, with 9 bases left in between. The CDR3 is 11 amino acids. Looked up from germline, CDR1 is SGHRS and CDR2 is YFSETQ. The CDR3 protein is CASAAEETQYF. The CDR3 nucleotides are TGCGCCAGCGCGGCGGAGGAGACCCAGTACTTC.

The chain uses TRBV6-6 and TRBJ2-7; 7 nucleotides line up with TRBD2. Germline CDR1 is MNHNY and CDR2 is SVGAGI (reference sequence). The CDR3 runs 17 residues. The CDR3 DNA reads as TGTTCCAGCAGTGACACCGACGGTGGCGGGAGCGGGAACGAGCAGTACGTC. As protein: CSSSDTDGGGSGNEQYV.

This clonotype was recorded at least ten times. The V call is TRBV7-2, the J call TRBJ2-3, with 9 bases fitting TRBD1. J was trimmed by 1 base and V by 0 bases; bases with no gene match: 2. This CDR3 comprises 16 residues. CDR1 is SGHTA and CDR2 is FQGNSA in the germline V gene. DNA for the CDR3: TGTGCCAGCAGCTTAGCACGGACAGGGGGCACAGATACGCAGTATTTT. It is translated as CASSLARTGGTDTQYF.

The rearrangement links TRBV27 to TRBJ1-5; TRBD1 might be the D (5 bases). Germline-derived CDR1 and CDR2 are MNHEY and SMNVEV (reference sequence). V was pared by 1 base and J by 8 bases, with 15 bases between. The CDR3 consists of 15 residues. The CDR3: CASSLLGPEDKPQHF. The CDR3 nucleotides are TGTGCCAGCAGTTTATTGGGACCGGAGGACAAGCCCCAGCATTTT.

This clonotype was recorded once. V gene TRBV19 combines with J gene TRBJ1-5; D might be TRBD1 (6 bases). V was clipped by 6 bases and J by 0 bases, with 18 bases between them. Germline CDR1 LNHDA, CDR2 SQIVND (reference sequence). This CDR3 has 17 residues. CDR3 sequence (DNA): TGTGCCAGTAGGGGCGGCAAACAGGGAACTAGCAATCAGCCCCAGCATTTT. As protein: CASRGGKQGTSNQPQHF.

This clonotype has only a few counts. This rearrangement joins TRBV7-8 to TRBJ2-1, with TRBD2 as a possible D gene (5 bases). Per germline, CDR1 SGHVS and CDR2 FQNEAQ. V shed 4 bases and J shed 9 bases, with 10 bases lying between them. The CDR3 has 12 residues. The CDR3 protein is CASSSTGIEQFF. The CDR3 DNA reads as TGTGCCAGCAGCTCCACGGGGATTGAGCAGTTCTTC. Based on the CDR3 plus reference TRBV7-8 and TRBJ2-1, the full variable domain is GAGVSQSPRYKVAKRGQDVALRCDPISGHVSLFWYQQALGQGPEFLTYFQNEAQLDKSGLPSDRFFAERPEGSVSTLKIQRTQQEDSAVYLCASSSTGIEQFFGPGTRLTVL.

V gene TRBV7-2 combines with J gene TRBJ2-2, with TRBD2 as a possible D gene (5 bases). Germline V gene data show CDR1 as SGHTA and CDR2 as FQGNSA. The V gene lost 5 bases and the J gene lost 0 bases, with 16 bases spanning the gap. The CDR3 consists of 17 residues. CDR3 region: CASSPQGSWSNTGELFF. The CDR3 DNA sequence: TGTGCCAGCAGCCCCCAAGGGAGCTGGTCGAACACCGGGGAGCTGTTTTTT.

In its sample, this clonotype was seen a few times. This chain links TRBV20-1 with TRBJ1-5; TRBD1 agrees at 8 bases. The V gene end was trimmed by 0 bases and the J gene end by 3 bases; junction bases not matched to a gene: 13. The CDR3 contains 18 residues. Germline CDR1 reads DFQATT; CDR2 reads SNEGSKA (reference sequence). The CDR3 bases are TGCAGTGCTAGAGATCTCAGGAGGACAGGGACTCTCAATCAGCCCCAGCATTTT. This sequence encodes CSARDLRRTGTLNQPQHF.

V and J are TRBV4-1 and TRBJ2-1; a possible D gene is TRBD2 (5 bases). Germline CDR1 MGHRA, CDR2 YSYEKL. The germline V and J ends were trimmed by 1 base and 7 bases, with 14 bases remaining between them. This CDR3 contains 15 residues. CDR3 sequence (DNA): TGCGCCAGCAGCCAAGTTGGAGGACCCAGGAATGAGCAGTTCTTC. Encoded protein: CASSQVGGPRNEQFF.

In its sample, this clonotype was seen a few times. The chain employs TRBV11-3 and TRBJ2-3; 7 bases agree with TRBD1. This CDR3 comprises 15 residues. The germline V gene encodes CDR1 SGHNT and CDR2 YENEEA. The V segment lost 5 bases and the J segment 2 bases; nucleotides outside the gene matches: 7. CDR3 DNA: TGTGCCAGCAGCACCCGACAGGGTCACACAGATACGCAGTATTTT. Its translation: CASSTRQGHTDTQYF. Supplemented by reference TRBV11-3 and TRBJ2-3, the full variable domain reads EAGVVQSPRYKIIEKKQPVAFWCNPISGHNTLYWYLQNLGQGPELLIRYENEEAVDDSQLPKDRFSAERLKGVDSTLKIQPAELGDSAVYLCASSTRQGHTDTQYFGPGTRLTVL.

CDR3 in amino acids: CASSLLGIEQFF. Here the CDR3 DNA reads TGTGCCAGCAGTCTCTTGGGGATAGAGCAGTTCTTC. V is TRBV6-2 or TRBV6-3 and J is TRBJ2-1; D is unclear. This CDR3 comprises 12 residues. Germline V CDR1 and CDR2: MNHEY, SVGEGT. The ends were cut back, 5 bases at V and 10 bases at J, with 12 bases in the middle.